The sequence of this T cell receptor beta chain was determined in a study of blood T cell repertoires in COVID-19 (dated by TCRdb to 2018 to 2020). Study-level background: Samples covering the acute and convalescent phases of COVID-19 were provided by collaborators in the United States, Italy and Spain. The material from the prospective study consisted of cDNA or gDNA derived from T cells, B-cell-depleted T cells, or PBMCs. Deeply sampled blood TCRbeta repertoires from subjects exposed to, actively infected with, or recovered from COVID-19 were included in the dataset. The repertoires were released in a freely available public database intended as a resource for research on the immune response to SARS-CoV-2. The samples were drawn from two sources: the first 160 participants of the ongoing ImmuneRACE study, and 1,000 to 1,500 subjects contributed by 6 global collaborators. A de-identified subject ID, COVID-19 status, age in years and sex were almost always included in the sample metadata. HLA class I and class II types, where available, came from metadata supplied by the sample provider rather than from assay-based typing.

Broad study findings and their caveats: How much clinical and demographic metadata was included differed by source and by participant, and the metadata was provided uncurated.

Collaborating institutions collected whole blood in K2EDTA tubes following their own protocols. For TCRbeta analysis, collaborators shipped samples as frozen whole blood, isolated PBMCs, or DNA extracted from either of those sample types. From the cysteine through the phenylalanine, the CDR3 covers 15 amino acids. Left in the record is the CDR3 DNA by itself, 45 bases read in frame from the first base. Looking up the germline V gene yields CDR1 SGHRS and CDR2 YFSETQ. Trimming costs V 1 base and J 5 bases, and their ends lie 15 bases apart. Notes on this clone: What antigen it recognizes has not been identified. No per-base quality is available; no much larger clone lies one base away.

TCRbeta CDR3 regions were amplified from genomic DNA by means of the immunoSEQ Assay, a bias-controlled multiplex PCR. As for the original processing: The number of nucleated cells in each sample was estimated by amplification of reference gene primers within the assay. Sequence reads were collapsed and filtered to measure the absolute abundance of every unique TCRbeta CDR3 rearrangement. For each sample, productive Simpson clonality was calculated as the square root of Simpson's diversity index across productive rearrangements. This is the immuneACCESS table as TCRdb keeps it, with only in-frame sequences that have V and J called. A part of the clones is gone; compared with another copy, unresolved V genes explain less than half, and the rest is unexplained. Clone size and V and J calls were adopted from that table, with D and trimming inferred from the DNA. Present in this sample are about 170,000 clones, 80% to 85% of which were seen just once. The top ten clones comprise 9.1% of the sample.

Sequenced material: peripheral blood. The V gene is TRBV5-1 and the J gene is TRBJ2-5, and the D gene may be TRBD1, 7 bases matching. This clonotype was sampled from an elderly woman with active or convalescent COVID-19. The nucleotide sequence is TGCGCCAGCAGCTTGAGGACAGGCGGGGTGGAGACCCAGTACTTC. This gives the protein CASSLRTGGVETQYF.